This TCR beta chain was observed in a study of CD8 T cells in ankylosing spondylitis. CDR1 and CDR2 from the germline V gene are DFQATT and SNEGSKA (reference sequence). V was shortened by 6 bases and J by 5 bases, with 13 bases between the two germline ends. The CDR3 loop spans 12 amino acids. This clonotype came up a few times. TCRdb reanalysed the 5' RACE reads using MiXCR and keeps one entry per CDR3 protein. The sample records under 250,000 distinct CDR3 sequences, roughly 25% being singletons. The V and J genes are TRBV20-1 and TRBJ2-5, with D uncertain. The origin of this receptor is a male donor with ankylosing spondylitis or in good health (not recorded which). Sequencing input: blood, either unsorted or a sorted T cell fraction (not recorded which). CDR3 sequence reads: CSARILGETQYF. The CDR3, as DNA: TGCAGTGCCCGCATCCTAGGGGAGACCCAGTACTTC.